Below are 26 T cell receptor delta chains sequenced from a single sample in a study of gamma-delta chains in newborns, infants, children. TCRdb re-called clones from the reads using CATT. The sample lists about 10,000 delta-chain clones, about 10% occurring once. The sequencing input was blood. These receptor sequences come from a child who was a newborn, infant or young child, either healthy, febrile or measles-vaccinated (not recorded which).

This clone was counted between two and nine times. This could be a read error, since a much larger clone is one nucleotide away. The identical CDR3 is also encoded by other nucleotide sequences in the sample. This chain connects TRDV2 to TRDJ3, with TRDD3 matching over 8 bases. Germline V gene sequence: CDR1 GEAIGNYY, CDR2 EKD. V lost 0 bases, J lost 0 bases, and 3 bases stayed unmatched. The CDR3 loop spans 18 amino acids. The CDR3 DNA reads TGTGCCTGTGACACCGCAGGGGGATACTCCTGGGACACCCGACAGATGTTTTTC. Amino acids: CACDTAGGYSWDTRQMFF.

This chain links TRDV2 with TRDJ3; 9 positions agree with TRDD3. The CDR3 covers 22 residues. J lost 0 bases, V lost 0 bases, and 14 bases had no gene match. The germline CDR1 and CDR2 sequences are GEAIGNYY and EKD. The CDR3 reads CACDTAEVGDKTHSWDTRQMFF. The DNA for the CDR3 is TGTGCCTGTGACACCGCTGAGGTGGGGGATAAAACCCACTCCTGGGACACCCGACAGATGTTTTTC.

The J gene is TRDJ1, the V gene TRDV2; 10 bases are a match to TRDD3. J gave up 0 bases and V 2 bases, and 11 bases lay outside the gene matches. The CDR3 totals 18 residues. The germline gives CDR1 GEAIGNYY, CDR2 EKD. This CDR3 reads CACDILGDTEMYTDKLIF. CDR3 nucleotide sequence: TGTGCCTGTGACATCTTGGGGGATACCGAAATGTACACCGATAAACTCATCTTT.

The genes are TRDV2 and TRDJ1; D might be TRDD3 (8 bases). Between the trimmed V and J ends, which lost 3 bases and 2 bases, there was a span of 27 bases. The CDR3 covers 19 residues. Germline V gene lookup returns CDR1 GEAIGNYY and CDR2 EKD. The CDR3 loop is CACDPLPNSGGKGTDKLIF. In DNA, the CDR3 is TGTGCCTGTGACCCGCTTCCTAACTCTGGGGGAAAAGGAACCGATAAACTCATCTTT.

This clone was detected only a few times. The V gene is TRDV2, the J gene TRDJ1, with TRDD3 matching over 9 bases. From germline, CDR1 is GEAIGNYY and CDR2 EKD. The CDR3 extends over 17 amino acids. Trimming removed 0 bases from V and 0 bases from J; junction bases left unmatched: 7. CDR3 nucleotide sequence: TGTGCCTGTGACACCCTTGACTGGGGGACCAACACCGATAAACTCATCTTT. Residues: CACDTLDWGTNTDKLIF.

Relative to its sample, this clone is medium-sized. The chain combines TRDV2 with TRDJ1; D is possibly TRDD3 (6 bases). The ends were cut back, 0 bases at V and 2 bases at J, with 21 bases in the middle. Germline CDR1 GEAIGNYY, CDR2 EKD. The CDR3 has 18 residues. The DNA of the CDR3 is TGTGCCTGTGACACCGGCGGGATAGTACGAAACCGGACCGATAAACTCATCTTT. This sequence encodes CACDTGGIVRNRTDKLIF.

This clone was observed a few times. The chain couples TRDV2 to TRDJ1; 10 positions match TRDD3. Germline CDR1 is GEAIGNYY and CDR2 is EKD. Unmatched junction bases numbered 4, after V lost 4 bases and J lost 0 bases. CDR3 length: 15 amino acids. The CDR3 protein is CACDDTGGYTDKLIF. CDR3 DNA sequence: TGTGCCTGTGATGATACTGGGGGATACACCGATAAACTCATCTTT.

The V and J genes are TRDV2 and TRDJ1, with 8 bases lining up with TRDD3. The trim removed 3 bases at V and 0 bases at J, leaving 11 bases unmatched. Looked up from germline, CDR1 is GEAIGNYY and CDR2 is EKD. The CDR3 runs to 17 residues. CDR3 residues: CACDPLGERPYTDKLIF. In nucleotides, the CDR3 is TGTGCCTGTGACCCTCTGGGGGAGCGCCCATACACCGATAAACTCATCTTT.

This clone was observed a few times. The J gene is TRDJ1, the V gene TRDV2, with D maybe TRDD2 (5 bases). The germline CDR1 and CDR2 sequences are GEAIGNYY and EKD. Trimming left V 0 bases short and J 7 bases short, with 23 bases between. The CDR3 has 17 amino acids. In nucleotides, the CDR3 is TGTGCCTGTGACACCGTGTCCCTTCATCGGGCTGAGGGTAAACTCATCTTT. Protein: CACDTVSLHRAEGKLIF.

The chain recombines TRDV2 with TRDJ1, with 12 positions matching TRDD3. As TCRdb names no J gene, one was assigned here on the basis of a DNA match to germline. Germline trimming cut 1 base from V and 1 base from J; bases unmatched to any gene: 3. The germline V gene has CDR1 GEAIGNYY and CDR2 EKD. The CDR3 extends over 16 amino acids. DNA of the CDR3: TGTGCCTGTGACACTCCTGGGGGATACGCCACCGATAAACTCATCTTT. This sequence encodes CACDTPGGYATDKLIF.

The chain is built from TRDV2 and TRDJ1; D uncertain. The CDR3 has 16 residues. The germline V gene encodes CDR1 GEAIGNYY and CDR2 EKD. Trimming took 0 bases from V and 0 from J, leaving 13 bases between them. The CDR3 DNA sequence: TGTGCCTGTGACACCGTTCTGAGGCAGTACACCGATAAACTCATCTTT. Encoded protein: CACDTVLRQYTDKLIF.

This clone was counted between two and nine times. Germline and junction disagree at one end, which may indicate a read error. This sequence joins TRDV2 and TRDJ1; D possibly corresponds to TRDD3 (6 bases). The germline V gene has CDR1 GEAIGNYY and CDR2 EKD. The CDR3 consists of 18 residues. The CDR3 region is CARDTIPGGPTSTDKLIF. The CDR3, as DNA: TGTGCCCGTGACACTATTCCCGGGGGACCAACTTCCACCGATAAACTCATCTTT.

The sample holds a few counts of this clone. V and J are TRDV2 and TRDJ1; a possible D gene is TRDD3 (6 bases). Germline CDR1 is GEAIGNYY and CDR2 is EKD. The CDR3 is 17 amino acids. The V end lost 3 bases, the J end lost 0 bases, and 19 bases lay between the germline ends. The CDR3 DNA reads TGTGCCTGTGACCTAATAGGGGTGGGGGCTGACACCGATAAACTCATCTTT. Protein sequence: CACDLIGVGADTDKLIF.

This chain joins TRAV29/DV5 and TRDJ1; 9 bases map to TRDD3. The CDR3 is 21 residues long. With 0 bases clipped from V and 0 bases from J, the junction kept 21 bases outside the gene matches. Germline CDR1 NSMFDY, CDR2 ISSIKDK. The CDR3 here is CAASAILSRRGDTGYTDKLIF. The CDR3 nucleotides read TGTGCAGCAAGCGCGATCTTATCGAGGAGGGGGGATACCGGATACACCGATAAACTCATCTTT.

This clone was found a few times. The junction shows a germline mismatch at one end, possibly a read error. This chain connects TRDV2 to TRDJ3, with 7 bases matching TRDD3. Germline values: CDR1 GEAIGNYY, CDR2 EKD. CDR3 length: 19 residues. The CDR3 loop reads CACDTAGGPSSWDTRQVFF. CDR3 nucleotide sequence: TGTGCCTGTGACACCGCTGGGGGTCCGAGCTCCTGGGACACCCGACAGGTGTTTTTC.

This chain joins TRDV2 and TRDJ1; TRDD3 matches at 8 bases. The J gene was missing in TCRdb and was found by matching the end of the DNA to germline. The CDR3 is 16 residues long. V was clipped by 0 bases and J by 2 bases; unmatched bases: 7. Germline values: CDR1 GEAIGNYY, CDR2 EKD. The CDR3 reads CACDTVGVGDTDKLIF. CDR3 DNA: TGTGCCTGTGACACCGTCGGGGTGGGGGATACCGATAAACTCATCTTT.

This CDR3 reads CACDSLQGDDTDKLIF. As DNA, the CDR3 is TGTGCCTGTGACTCCCTACAGGGGGATGACACCGATAAACTCATCTTT. This sequence joins TRDV2 and TRDJ1; TRDD3 matches 7 bases. Germline loops: CDR1 GEAIGNYY, CDR2 EKD. V was clipped by 3 bases and J by 0 bases; unmatched bases: 9. The CDR3 consists of 16 residues.

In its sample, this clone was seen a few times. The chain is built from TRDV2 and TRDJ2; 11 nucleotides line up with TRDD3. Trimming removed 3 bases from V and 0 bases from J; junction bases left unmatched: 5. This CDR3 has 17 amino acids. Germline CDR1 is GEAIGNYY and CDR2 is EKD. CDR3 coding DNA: TGTGCCTGTGACTCTCTACTGGGGGATACTTTGACAGCACAACTCTTCTTT. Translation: CACDSLLGDTLTAQLFF.

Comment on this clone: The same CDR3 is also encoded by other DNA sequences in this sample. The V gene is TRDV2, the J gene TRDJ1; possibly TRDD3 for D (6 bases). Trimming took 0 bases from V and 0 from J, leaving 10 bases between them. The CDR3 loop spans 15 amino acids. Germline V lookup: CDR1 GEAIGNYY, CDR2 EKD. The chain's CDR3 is CACDTVGGYTDKLIF. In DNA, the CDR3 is TGTGCCTGTGACACCGTGGGGGGTTACACCGATAAACTCATCTTT.

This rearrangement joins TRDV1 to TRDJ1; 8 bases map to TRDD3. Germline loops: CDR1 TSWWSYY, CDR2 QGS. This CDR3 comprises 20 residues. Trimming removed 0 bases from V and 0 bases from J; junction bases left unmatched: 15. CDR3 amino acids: CALGELGFPILGGNTDKLIF. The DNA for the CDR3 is TGTGCTCTTGGGGAACTCGGCTTCCCCATACTGGGGGGCAACACCGATAAACTCATCTTT.

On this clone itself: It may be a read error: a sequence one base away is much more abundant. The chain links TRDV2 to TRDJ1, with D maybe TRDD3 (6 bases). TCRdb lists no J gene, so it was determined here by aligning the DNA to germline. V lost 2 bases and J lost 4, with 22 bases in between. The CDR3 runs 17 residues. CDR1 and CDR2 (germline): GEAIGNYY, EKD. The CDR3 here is CACDSLPTGETDDKLIF. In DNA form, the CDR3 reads TGTGCCTGTGACAGCCTCCCTACGGGGGAAACAGACGATAAACTCATCTTT.

CDR3 sequence: CALGECVNQADKLIF. The CDR3 nucleotides read TGTGCTCTTGGGGAATGTGTCAACCAGGCCGATAAACTCATCTTT. The V gene is TRDV1, the J gene TRDJ1, with unresolved D. The germline gives CDR1 TSWWSYY, CDR2 QGS. The ends were cut back, 2 bases at V and 3 bases at J, with 13 bases in the middle. The CDR3 contains 15 residues.

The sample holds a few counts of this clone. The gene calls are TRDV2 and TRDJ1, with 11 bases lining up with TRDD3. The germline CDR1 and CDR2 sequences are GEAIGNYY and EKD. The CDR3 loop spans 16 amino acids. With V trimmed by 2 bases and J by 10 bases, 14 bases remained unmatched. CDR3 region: CACDNLGMGDTLGLIF. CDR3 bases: TGTGCCTGTGACAATCTGGGCATGGGGGATACGCTTGGACTCATCTTT.

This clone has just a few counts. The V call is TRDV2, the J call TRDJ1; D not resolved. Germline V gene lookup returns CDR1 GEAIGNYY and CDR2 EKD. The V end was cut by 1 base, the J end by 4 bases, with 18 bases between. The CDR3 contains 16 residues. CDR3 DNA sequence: TGTGCCTGTGACACGGTGGGTCCACGTGGTCACGATAAACTCATCTTT. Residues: CACDTVGPRGHDKLIF.

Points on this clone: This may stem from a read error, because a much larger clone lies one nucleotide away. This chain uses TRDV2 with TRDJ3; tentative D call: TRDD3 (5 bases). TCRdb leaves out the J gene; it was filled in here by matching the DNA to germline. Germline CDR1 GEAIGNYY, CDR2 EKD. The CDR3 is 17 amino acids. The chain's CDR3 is CACDTVTSSWDTRRMFF. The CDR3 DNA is TGTGCCTGTGACACCGTAACGAGCTCCTGGGACACCCGACGGATGTTTTTC.

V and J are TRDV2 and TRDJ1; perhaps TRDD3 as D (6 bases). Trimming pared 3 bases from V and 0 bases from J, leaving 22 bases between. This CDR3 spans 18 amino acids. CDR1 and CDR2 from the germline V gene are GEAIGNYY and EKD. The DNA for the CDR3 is TGTGCCTGTGACGCCATACGGGCTGGGGTTGGGTACACCGATAAACTCATCTTT. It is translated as CACDAIRAGVGYTDKLIF.